This entry is about one T cell receptor beta chain. The record originates from a study of OX40 agonist ivuxolimab in advanced cancers. Study information: Subjects had a mean age of approximately 60 years, with a range of about 23 to 79; almost 85% were male.

Trimming took off 4 bases at V and 6 bases at J, with 20 bases between the two ends. Germline CDR1 SGHAT, CDR2 FQNNGV. The CDR3 runs to 16 residues. Assay used: immunoSEQ multiplex PCR; TCRdb lists only in-frame clones, some missing. The repertoire holds under 65,000 clones, with about 85% as singletons. This chain connects TRBV11-2 to TRBJ2-3; the D call may be TRBD1 or TRBD2 (7 bases each). Sequencing was performed on CD4+ or CD8+ T cells sorted from blood, taken in a trial of the OX40 agonist ivuxolimab. The TCR sequence derives from an adult with an advanced solid tumor such as melanoma, head and neck, liver or kidney cancer. The CDR3 loop reads CASSYRGREGPDTQYF. CDR3 DNA sequence: TGTGCCAGCAGCTACAGGGGCAGGGAGGGCCCTGATACGCAGTATTTT.